A selection of T cell receptor beta chains follows, all from one sample in a study of CD8+ T cells in alopecia areata. The assay was immunoSEQ multiplex PCR, and TCRdb's table has in-frame clones only and misses some. The sample has roughly 150,000 clones, more than 45% seen once. Sequencing used CD8+ T cells sorted from blood, obtained at week 0. All receptors derive from a human donor with alopecia areata. Both conserved end residues are part of each CDR3. The D gene is left open where the match is weak. The listing skips clone size in some rows; elsewhere it reads once, few, many or a size class.

clone_size	d_call	j_call	v_call	cdr3_aa	cdr3_nt
-	-	TRBJ1-2	TRBV11-2	CASRGGDYGYTF	TGTGCCAGCCGGGGCGGAGACTATGGCTACACCTTC
few	-	TRBJ2-2	TRBV13	CASSLTAADKDTGELFF	TGTGCCAGCAGCTTAACGGCAGCCGATAAAGACACCGGGGAGCTGTTTTTT
-	-	TRBJ1-1	TRBV5-6	CASSYSHGATEAFF	TGTGCCAGCAGCTACTCCCATGGGGCTACTGAAGCTTTCTTT
-	-	TRBJ1-4	TRBV4-3	CASSQDGGWDGEKLFF	TGCGCCAGCAGCCAAGATGGAGGATGGGACGGTGAAAAACTGTTTTTT
-	TRBD1	TRBJ1-2	TRBV2	CASGDRGNYGYTF	TGTGCCAGCGGGGACAGGGGTAACTATGGCTACACCTTC
-	-	TRBJ1-1	TRBV6-6	CASSGRENTEAFF	TGTGCCAGCAGTGGGAGGGAGAACACTGAAGCTTTCTTT
few	TRBD2	TRBJ2-3	TRBV10-3	CAISPSSGGPDTQYF	TGTGCCATCAGCCCATCTAGCGGGGGCCCAGATACGCAGTATTTT
-	-	TRBJ1-2	TRBV30	CAWSVPGLSYGYTF	TGTGCCTGGAGTGTCCCGGGGCTCTCGTACGGCTACACCTTC
-	-	TRBJ1-1	TRBV5-6	CASSPQGYTEAFF	TGTGCCAGCAGCCCTCAGGGGTACACTGAAGCTTTCTTT
-	-	TRBJ1-1	TRBV30	CAWSVSWNTEAFF	TGTGCCTGGAGTGTATCATGGAACACTGAAGCTTTCTTT
-	-	TRBJ1-2	TRBV13	CASSLFQTDYGYTF	TGTGCCAGCAGCTTATTCCAGACAGACTATGGCTACACCTTC
-	-	TRBJ2-3	TRBV4-3	CASSQAAGSTDTQYF	TGCGCCAGCAGCCAAGCTGCAGGGAGCACAGATACGCAGTATTTT
-	-	TRBJ1-4	TRBV25-1	CASSATELNEKLFF	TGTGCCAGCAGTGCGACAGAGTTGAATGAAAAACTGTTTTTT